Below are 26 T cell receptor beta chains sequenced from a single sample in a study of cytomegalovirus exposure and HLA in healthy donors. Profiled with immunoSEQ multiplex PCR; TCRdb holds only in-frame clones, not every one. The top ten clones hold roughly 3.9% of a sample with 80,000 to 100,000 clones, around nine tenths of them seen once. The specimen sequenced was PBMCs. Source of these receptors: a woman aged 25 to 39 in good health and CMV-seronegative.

The DNA of the CDR3 is TGTGCCACCAGCATATCTACTAGCGGGGTAGAGACCCAGTACTTC. This translates into CATSISTSGVETQYF. The chain employs TRBV15 and TRBJ2-5, with 10 bases matching TRBD2. With 4 bases clipped from V and 4 bases from J, the junction kept 6 bases outside the gene matches. CDR1 and CDR2 from the germline V gene are LNHNV and YYDKDF (reference sequence). The CDR3 consists of 15 residues.

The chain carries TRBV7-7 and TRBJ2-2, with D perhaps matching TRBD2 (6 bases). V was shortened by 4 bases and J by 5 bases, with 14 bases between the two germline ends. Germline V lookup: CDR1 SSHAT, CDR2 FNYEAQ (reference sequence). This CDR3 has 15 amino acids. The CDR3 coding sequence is TGTGCCAGCAGCTCCCTCGGAGGGTGGACCGGGGAGCTGTTTTTT. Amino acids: CASSSLGGWTGELFF.

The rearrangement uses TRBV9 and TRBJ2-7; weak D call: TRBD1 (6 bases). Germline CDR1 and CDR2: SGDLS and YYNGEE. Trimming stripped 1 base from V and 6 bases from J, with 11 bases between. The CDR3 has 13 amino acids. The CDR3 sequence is CASSVSGVGEQYF. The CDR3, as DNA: TGTGCCAGCAGCGTATCAGGGGTCGGCGAGCAGTACTTC.

The DNA of the CDR3 is TGCAGCTTTTACTCTGGGGCCAACGTCCTGACTTTC. Amino acid sequence: CSFYSGANVLTF. The chain combines TRBV29-1 with TRBJ2-6; D unclear. Germline V gives CDR1 SQVTM, CDR2 ANQGSEA. Trimming removed 8 bases from V and 0 bases from J, with 5 bases in between. The CDR3 has 12 amino acids. Full variable domain (missing parts from reference TRBV29-1 and TRBJ2-6): SAVISQKPSRDICQRGTSLTIQCQVDSQVTMMFWYRQQPGQSLTLIATANQGSEATYESGFVIDKFPISRPNLTFSTLTVSNMSPEDSSIYLCSFYSGANVLTFGAGSRLTVL.

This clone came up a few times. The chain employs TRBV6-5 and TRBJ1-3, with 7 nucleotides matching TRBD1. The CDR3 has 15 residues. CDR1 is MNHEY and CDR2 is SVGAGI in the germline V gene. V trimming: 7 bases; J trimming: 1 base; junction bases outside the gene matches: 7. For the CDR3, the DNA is TGTGCCAGCAAGGACACAGGGGTGTCTGGAAACACCATATATTTT. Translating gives CASKDTGVSGNTIYF.

CDR3 sequence: CASKEASSGRETQYF. The CDR3 DNA follows: TGTGCCAGCAAAGAGGCCTCTAGCGGAAGAGAGACCCAGTACTTC. This chain links TRBV2 with TRBJ2-5, with 7 bases aligning to TRBD2. The J segment lost 4 bases and the V segment lost 7 bases, leaving 12 bases of the junction unmatched. CDR3 length: 15 residues. Germline V gene lookup returns CDR1 SNHLY and CDR2 FYNNEI.

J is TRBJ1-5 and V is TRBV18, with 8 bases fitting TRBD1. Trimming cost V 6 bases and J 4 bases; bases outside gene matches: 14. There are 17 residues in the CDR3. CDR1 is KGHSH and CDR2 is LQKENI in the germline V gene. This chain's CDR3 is CASSLTGDVVGNQPQHF. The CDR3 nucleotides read TGTGCCAGCTCGCTGACAGGGGACGTCGTTGGGAATCAGCCCCAGCATTTT.

CDR3 residues: CSAEEGMNTEAFF. CDR3 DNA: TGCAGCGCCGAGGAGGGCATGAACACTGAAGCTTTCTTT. The chain recombines TRBV29-1 with TRBJ1-1, with no clear D. This CDR3 contains 13 residues. Germline-derived CDR1 and CDR2 are SQVTM and ANQGSEA. V was cut by 7 bases and J by 0 bases, with 12 bases left in between.

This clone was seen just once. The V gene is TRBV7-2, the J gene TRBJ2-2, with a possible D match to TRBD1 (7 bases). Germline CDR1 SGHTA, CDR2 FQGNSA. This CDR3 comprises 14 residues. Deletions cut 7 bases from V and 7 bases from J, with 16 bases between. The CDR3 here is CASTGGPNGGELFF. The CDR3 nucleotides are TGTGCCAGCACAGGGGGGCCCAACGGCGGGGAGCTGTTTTTT.

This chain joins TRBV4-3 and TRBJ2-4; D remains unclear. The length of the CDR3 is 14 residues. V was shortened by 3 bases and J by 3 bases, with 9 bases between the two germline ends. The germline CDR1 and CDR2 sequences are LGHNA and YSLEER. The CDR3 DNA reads TGCGCCAGCAGCCAGTCCTACGGCAAAAACATTCAGTACTTC. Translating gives CASSQSYGKNIQYF.

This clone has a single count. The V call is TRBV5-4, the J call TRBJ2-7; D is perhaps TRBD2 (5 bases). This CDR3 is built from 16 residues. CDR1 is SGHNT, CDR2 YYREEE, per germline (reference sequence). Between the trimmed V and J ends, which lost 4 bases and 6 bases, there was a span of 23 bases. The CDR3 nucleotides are TGTGCCAGCAGCCCCACCCCAACTAGTATGGGTCTCGAGCAGTACTTC. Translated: CASSPTPTSMGLEQYF.

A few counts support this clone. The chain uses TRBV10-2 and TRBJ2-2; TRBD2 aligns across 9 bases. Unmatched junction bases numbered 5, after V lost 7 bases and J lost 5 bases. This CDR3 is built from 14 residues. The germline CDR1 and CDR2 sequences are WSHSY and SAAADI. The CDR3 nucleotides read TGCGCCAGCACGGGCGGGGGGGGAACCGGGGAGCTGTTTTTT. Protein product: CASTGGGGTGELFF.

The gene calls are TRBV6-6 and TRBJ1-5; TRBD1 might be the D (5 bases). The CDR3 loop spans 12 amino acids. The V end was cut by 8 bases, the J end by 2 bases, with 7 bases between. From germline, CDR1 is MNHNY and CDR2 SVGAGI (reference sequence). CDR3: CASARGNQPQHF. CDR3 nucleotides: TGTGCCAGCGCCAGGGGCAATCAGCCCCAGCATTTT.

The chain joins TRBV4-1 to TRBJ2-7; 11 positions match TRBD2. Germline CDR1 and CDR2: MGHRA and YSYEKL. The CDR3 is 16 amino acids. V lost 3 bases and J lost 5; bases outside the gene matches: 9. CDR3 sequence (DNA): TGCGCCAGCAGCCACCTGGGACTAGCGGTCCGGAACGAGCAGTACTTC. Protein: CASSHLGLAVRNEQYF.

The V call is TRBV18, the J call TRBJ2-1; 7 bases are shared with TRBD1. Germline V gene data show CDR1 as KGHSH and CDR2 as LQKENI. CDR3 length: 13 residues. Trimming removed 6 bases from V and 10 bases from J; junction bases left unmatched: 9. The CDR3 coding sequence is TGTGCCAGCTCTCTACAGGGGATTGGCGAGCAGTTCTTC. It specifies CASSLQGIGEQFF.

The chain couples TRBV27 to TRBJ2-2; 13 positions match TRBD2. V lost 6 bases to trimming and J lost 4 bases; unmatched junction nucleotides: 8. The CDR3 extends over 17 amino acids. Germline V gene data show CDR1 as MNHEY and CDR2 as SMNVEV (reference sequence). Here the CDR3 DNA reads TGTGCCAGCAGACCATTAACTAGCGGGAGGGGCACCGGGGAGCTGTTTTTT. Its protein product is CASRPLTSGRGTGELFF.

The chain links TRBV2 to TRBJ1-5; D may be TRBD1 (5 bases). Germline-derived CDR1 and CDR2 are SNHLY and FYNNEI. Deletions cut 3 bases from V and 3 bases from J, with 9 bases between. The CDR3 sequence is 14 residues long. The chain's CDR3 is CASSDRGNNQPQHF. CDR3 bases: TGTGCCAGCAGTGATAGGGGAAACAATCAGCCCCAGCATTTT.

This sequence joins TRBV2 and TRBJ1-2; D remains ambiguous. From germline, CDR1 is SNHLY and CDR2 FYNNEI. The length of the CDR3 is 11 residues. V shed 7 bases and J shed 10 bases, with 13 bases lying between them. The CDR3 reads CASNRDGYYTF. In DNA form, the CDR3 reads TGTGCCAGCAATCGGGATGGTTACTACACCTTC.

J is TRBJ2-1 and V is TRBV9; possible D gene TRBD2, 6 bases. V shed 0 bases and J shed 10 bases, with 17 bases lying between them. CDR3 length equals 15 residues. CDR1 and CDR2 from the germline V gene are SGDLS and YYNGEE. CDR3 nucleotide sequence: TGTGCCAGCAGCGTAGACGTAGCGGCCTCCGTCGAGCAGTTCTTC. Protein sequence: CASSVDVAASVEQFF.

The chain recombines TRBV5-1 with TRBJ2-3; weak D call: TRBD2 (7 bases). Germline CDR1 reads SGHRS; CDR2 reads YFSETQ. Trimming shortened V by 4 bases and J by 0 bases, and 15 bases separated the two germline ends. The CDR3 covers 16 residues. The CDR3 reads CASSPGGLASTDTQYF. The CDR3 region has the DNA TGCGCCAGCAGCCCGGGGGGCCTAGCAAGCACAGATACGCAGTATTTT.

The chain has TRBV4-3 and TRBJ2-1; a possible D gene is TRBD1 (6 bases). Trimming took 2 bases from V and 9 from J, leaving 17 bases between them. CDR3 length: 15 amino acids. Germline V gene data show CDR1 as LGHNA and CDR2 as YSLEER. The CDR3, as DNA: TGCGCCAGCAGCCAATTGGGGACAACGGGGCCTGAGCAGTTCTTC. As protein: CASSQLGTTGPEQFF.

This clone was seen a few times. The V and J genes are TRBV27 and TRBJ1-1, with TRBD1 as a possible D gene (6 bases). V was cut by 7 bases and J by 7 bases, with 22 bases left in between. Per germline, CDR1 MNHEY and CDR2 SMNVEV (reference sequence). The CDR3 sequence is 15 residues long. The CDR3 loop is CASTSLIRGAGEAFF. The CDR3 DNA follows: TGTGCCAGCACCAGCCTTATCAGGGGTGCGGGTGAAGCTTTCTTT.

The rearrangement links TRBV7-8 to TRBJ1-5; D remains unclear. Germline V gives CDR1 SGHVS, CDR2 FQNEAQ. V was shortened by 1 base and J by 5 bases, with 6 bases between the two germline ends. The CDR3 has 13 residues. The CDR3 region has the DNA TGTGCCAGCAGCTTAGACAGTGATCAGCCCCAGCATTTT. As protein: CASSLDSDQPQHF.

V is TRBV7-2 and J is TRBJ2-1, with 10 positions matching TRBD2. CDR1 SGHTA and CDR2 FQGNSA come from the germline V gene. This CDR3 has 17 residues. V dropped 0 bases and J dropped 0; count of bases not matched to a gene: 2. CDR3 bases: TGTGCCAGCAGCTTAGCGGTAGCGGGAGGCTCCTACAATGAGCAGTTCTTC. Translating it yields CASSLAVAGGSYNEQFF.

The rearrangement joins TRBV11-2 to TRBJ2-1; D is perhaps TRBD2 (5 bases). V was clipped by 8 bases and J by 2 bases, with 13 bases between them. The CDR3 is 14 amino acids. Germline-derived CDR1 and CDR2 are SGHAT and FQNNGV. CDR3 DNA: TGTGCCAGCCGATGGAGGTCCGCCTACAATGAGCAGTTCTTC. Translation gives CASRWRSAYNEQFF.

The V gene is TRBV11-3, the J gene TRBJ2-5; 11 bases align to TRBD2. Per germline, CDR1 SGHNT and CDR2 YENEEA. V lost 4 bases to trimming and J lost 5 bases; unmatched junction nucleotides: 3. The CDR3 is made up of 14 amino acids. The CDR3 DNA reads TGTGCCAGCAGCTCCCGGACTAGCGGGGAGACCCAGTACTTC. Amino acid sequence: CASSSRTSGETQYF. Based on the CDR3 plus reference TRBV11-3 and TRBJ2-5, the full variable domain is EAGVVQSPRYKIIEKKQPVAFWCNPISGHNTLYWYLQNLGQGPELLIRYENEEAVDDSQLPKDRFSAERLKGVDSTLKIQPAELGDSAVYLCASSSRTSGETQYFGPGTRLLVL.